Each of the 29 T cell receptor beta chains below was sequenced from the same sample in a study of blood T cell repertoires in COVID-19. Assay: immunoSEQ multiplex PCR; the TCRdb copy retains only in-frame clones and omits some. The sample consists of more than 150,000 clones, over 70% of them appearing once. Material for sequencing was peripheral blood. Source of these receptors: a woman aged 55 to 70 with acute or convalescent COVID-19.

The chain recombines TRBV27 with TRBJ1-4; no reliable D call. The CDR3 loop spans 16 amino acids. Trimming pared 4 bases from V and 3 bases from J, leaving 15 bases between. Germline V CDR1 and CDR2: MNHEY, SMNVEV (reference sequence). The CDR3 sequence is CASSYFEVPSNEKLFF. CDR3 DNA: TGTGCCAGCAGTTACTTTGAGGTACCCTCTAATGAAAAACTGTTTTTT.

The rearrangement joins TRBV6-5 to TRBJ1-4; TRBD1 agrees at 7 bases. Trimming removed 5 bases from V and 17 bases from J; junction bases left unmatched: 17. Germline V lookup: CDR1 MNHEY, CDR2 SVGAGI. The CDR3 contains 14 residues. The DNA for the CDR3 is TGTGCCAGCAGTAAGGACAGGTCGGTCGCTCGCTCATTTTTT. Translating it yields CASSKDRSVARSFF.

The rearrangement joins TRBV2 to TRBJ1-4, with 7 bases matching TRBD1. V was clipped by 2 bases and J by 7 bases; unmatched bases: 7. This CDR3 is 15 amino acids long. Germline V gene lookup returns CDR1 SNHLY and CDR2 FYNNEI. DNA of the CDR3: TGTGCCAGCAGTGAAACAGGGACAGAGGGTGAAAAACTGTTTTTT. Its translation: CASSETGTEGEKLFF.

V gene TRBV18 combines with J gene TRBJ2-7; 8 bases match TRBD2. There are 14 residues in the CDR3. Germline-derived CDR1 and CDR2 are KGHSH and LQKENI. The J segment lost 1 base and the V segment lost 2 bases, leaving 1 base of the junction unmatched. Here the CDR3 reads CASSPSGGSYEQYF. As DNA, the CDR3 is TGTGCCAGCTCACCATCGGGGGGGTCCTACGAGCAGTACTTC.

This chain joins TRBV18 and TRBJ2-2, with 8 bases matching TRBD1. CDR3 length: 15 residues. The J segment lost 0 bases and the V segment lost 4 bases, leaving 1 base of the junction unmatched. Germline V gives CDR1 KGHSH, CDR2 LQKENI. CDR3 sequence reads: CASSRGQANTGELFF. CDR3 nucleotides: TGTGCCAGCTCACGGGGACAGGCGAACACCGGGGAGCTGTTTTTT.

The rearrangement links TRBV6-5 to TRBJ2-7; TRBD1 agrees at 7 bases. CDR3 length: 13 residues. CDR1 MNHEY and CDR2 SVGAGI come from the germline V gene. V lost 5 bases and J lost 3; bases outside the gene matches: 4. The CDR3, as DNA: TGTGCCAGCAGTCCCGGACAGGTCTACGAGCAGTACTTC. It yields the protein CASSPGQVYEQYF.

This chain joins TRBV27 and TRBJ1-5; 7 positions agree with TRBD1. Trimming at V came to 6 bases and at J to 3 bases, leaving 20 bases not matched to a gene. CDR3 length equals 19 residues. CDR1 and CDR2 from the germline V gene are MNHEY and SMNVEV (reference sequence). CDR3 nucleotide sequence: TGTGCCAGCAGCCCTCCTGGGGCATCATCCGACAGGGCCAATCAGCCCCAGCATTTT. Translating gives CASSPPGASSDRANQPQHF.

V usage is TRBV7-3 and J usage is TRBJ1-2; TRBD1 matches at 11 bases. The J segment lost 3 bases and the V segment lost 7 bases, leaving 4 bases of the junction unmatched. Germline CDR1 SGHTA, CDR2 FQGTGA. This CDR3 is built from 14 residues. This CDR3 is CASTQGQGDYGYTF. The DNA of the CDR3 is TGTGCCAGCACCCAGGGACAGGGGGACTATGGCTACACCTTC.

This clone was observed a few times. This chain links TRBV5-4 with TRBJ1-2; TRBD1 agrees at 12 bases. The ends lost 0 bases at V and 4 bases at J; junction bases unmatched: 4. Germline CDR1 SGHNT, CDR2 YYREEE (reference sequence). The CDR3 extends over 16 amino acids. This CDR3 is CASSLGGTGGIYGYTF. The DNA for the CDR3 is TGTGCCAGCAGCTTGGGGGGGACAGGGGGCATCTATGGCTACACCTTC.

The chain carries TRBV5-1 and TRBJ2-6; weak D call: TRBD1 (5 bases). CDR3 length: 16 amino acids. Germline V CDR1 and CDR2: SGHRS, YFSETQ. V lost 4 bases, J lost 2 bases, and 13 bases lay in between. CDR3 DNA: TGCGCCAGCAGCAATCAAGGGGTTGCTGGGGCCAACGTCCTGACTTTC. Translating it yields CASSNQGVAGANVLTF.

This chain joins TRBV14 and TRBJ2-5, with TRBD1 matching 7 bases. Losses at the gene ends were 4 bases for V and 1 base for J; bases not matched to a gene: 9. CDR1 and CDR2 (germline): SGHDN, FVKESK. CDR3 length: 16 residues. CDR3 nucleotide sequence: TGTGCCAGCAGCCGGGGGTCCGGGACAGTCCAAGAGACCCAGTACTTC. It is translated as CASSRGSGTVQETQYF.

The chain's CDR3 is CAAIWSRGAAGGEAFF. Written as DNA, the CDR3 is TGTGCCGCGATTTGGAGCAGGGGGGCGGCAGGGGGTGAAGCTTTCTTT. The chain uses TRBV18 and TRBJ1-1; 7 nucleotides align to TRBD1. After removal of 11 bases from V and 7 bases from J, the junction contained 22 bases not matched to a gene. Germline lookup yields CDR1 KGHSH and CDR2 LQKENI. This CDR3 region has 16 residues. The whole variable domain, filled in from reference TRBV18 and TRBJ1-1, reads NAGVMQNPRHLVRRRGQEARLRCSPMKGHSHVYWYRQLPEEGLKFMVYLQKENIIDESGMPKERFSAEFPKEGPSILRIQQVVRGDSAAYFCAAIWSRGAAGGEAFFGQGTRLTVV.

The rearrangement uses TRBV6-6 and TRBJ1-3; 7 nucleotides match TRBD1. Germline-derived CDR1 and CDR2 are MNHNY and SVGAGI (reference sequence). CDR3 length equals 15 residues. The V and J ends lost 7 bases and 4 bases, in that order; junction bases with no gene match: 10. The CDR3 reads CASIALLGQGNTIYF. The CDR3 region has the DNA TGTGCCAGCATCGCTCTACTGGGACAGGGAAACACCATATATTTT.

The chain combines TRBV7-2 with TRBJ1-1, with TRBD1 identical over 9 bases. The CDR3 is made up of 14 amino acids. The J segment lost 4 bases and the V segment lost 7 bases, leaving 7 bases of the junction unmatched. Germline assignment: CDR1 SGHTA and CDR2 FQGNSA. The DNA of the CDR3 is TGTGCCAGCACCGGGACAGGGCTAGGCACTGAAGCTTTCTTT. Its translation: CASTGTGLGTEAFF.

The chain has TRBV4-1 and TRBJ1-2; TRBD1 agrees at 7 bases. This CDR3 comprises 15 residues. Germline V gene data show CDR1 as MGHRA and CDR2 as YSYEKL. V was pared by 5 bases and J by 4 bases, with 10 bases of the junction left unmatched. The CDR3 spells CASSTGDSPIYGYTF. DNA of the CDR3: TGCGCCAGCAGCACCGGGGACAGTCCCATCTATGGCTACACCTTC.

This chain links TRBV6-1 with TRBJ2-2; maybe TRBD2 (7 bases). Germline V gene lookup returns CDR1 MNHNS and CDR2 SASEGT. Deletions cut 2 bases from V and 2 bases from J, with 15 bases between. This CDR3 is built from 17 residues. The CDR3 nucleotides read TGTGCCAGCAGTGAATTCTTTCGGGGGGCCAACACCGGGGAGCTGTTTTTT. Residues: CASSEFFRGANTGELFF.

The chain couples TRBV5-6 to TRBJ1-6, with 9 bases fitting TRBD1. V shed 4 bases and J 8 bases; nucleotides not matched to a gene: 4. The CDR3 contains 14 residues. Germline loops: CDR1 SGHDT, CDR2 YYEEEE. Here the CDR3 reads CASSTGQGDSPLHF. CDR3 in DNA: TGTGCCAGCAGCACGGGACAGGGAGATTCACCCCTCCACTTT.

This clone was seen a few times. J is TRBJ1-5 and V is TRBV19, with TRBD1 as a possible D gene (6 bases). Germline assignment: CDR1 LNHDA and CDR2 SQIVND (reference sequence). The CDR3 totals 17 residues. V shed 3 bases and J shed 1 base, with 16 bases lying between them. As DNA, the CDR3 is TGTGCCAGTAGTATCTATTCGGCAGGGGAGAGCAATCAGCCCCAGCATTTT. It is translated as CASSIYSAGESNQPQHF.

The chain couples TRBV19 to TRBJ1-1, with TRBD1 identical over 9 bases. The CDR3 consists of 14 residues. J gave up 1 base and V 7 bases, and 4 bases lay outside the gene matches. Germline values: CDR1 LNHDA, CDR2 SQIVND (reference sequence). For the CDR3, the DNA is TGTGCCAGTACTCTGGACAGGGGGAACACTGAAGCTTTCTTT. Encoded protein: CASTLDRGNTEAFF.

V is TRBV15 and J is TRBJ2-3, with D unresolved. Germline V gene sequence: CDR1 LNHNV, CDR2 YYDKDF (reference sequence). Trimming removed 0 bases from V and 0 bases from J, with 7 bases in between. This CDR3 contains 15 residues. CDR3 sequence (DNA): TGTGCCACCAGCAGAGATTTCCCTAGCACAGATACGCAGTATTTT. This sequence encodes CATSRDFPSTDTQYF.

This clone was seen just once. DNA for the CDR3: TGTGCCAGCAGCCCCGCAGGCCGGGGGCAGTACTTC. It yields the protein CASSPAGRGQYF. This chain connects TRBV7-2 to TRBJ2-7; D might be TRBD2 (5 bases). Looked up from germline, CDR1 is SGHTA and CDR2 is FQGNSA. This CDR3 contains 12 residues. Trimming removed 5 bases from V and 9 bases from J, with 14 bases in between.

The chain is built from TRBV6-5 and TRBJ1-5; 9 bases map to TRBD1. V shed 6 bases and J 2 bases; nucleotides not matched to a gene: 2. Germline V gene sequence: CDR1 MNHEY, CDR2 SVGAGI. The CDR3 consists of 14 residues. The CDR3 spells CASRRTGGNQPQHF. CDR3 coding DNA: TGTGCCAGCAGGAGGACAGGGGGCAATCAGCCCCAGCATTTT.

The V call is TRBV2, the J call TRBJ2-3, with 7 positions matching TRBD2. The CDR3 spans 14 residues. The junction had 8 bases not matched to a gene; V was cut back by 4 bases and J by 7 bases. In germline, CDR1 is SNHLY, CDR2 FYNNEI. The CDR3 sequence is CASSGDRGGNTQYF. In DNA form, the CDR3 reads TGTGCCAGCAGTGGGGACCGGGGAGGGAATACGCAGTATTTT.

V is TRBV6-5 and J is TRBJ1-1; 10 bases map to TRBD1. After removal of 6 bases from V and 2 bases from J, the junction contained 3 bases not matched to a gene. Per germline, CDR1 MNHEY and CDR2 SVGAGI. This CDR3 is 14 amino acids long. CDR3 region: CASRRQGANTEAFF. The CDR3 DNA reads as TGTGCCAGCAGACGACAGGGGGCCAACACTGAAGCTTTCTTT.

This chain links TRBV9 with TRBJ2-3, with D unresolved. Germline V gives CDR1 SGDLS, CDR2 YYNGEE. CDR3 length: 15 residues. The ends were cut back, 0 bases at V and 2 bases at J, with 10 bases in the middle. The CDR3 spells CASSVGGVYTDTQYF. The CDR3 DNA sequence: TGTGCCAGCAGCGTAGGAGGAGTTTACACAGATACGCAGTATTTT.

This rearrangement joins TRBV18 to TRBJ1-1; possibly TRBD1 for D (6 bases). The CDR3 is 13 residues long. Trimming took 5 bases from V and 5 from J, leaving 12 bases between them. CDR1 and CDR2 (germline): KGHSH, LQKENI. The chain's CDR3 is CASSRQEGTEAFF. The DNA for the CDR3 is TGTGCCAGCTCAAGACAGGAAGGGACTGAAGCTTTCTTT.

This clone was picked up a small number of times. V and J are TRBV24-1 and TRBJ1-4, with 10 bases fitting TRBD1. This CDR3 contains 16 residues. Germline V gene lookup returns CDR1 KGHDR and CDR2 SFDVKD. The V and J ends lost 4 bases and 6 bases, in that order; junction bases with no gene match: 7. The CDR3 loop reads CATSDGTGAYDEKLFF. CDR3 DNA: TGTGCCACCAGTGACGGGACAGGGGCCTACGATGAAAAACTGTTTTTT.

This chain connects TRBV27 to TRBJ2-2; TRBD2 might be the D (7 bases). CDR1 and CDR2 from the germline V gene are MNHEY and SMNVEV (reference sequence). V was cut by 8 bases and J by 5 bases, with 24 bases left in between. The CDR3 has 17 residues. The CDR3 loop reads CASRRGARIKGTGELFF. CDR3 sequence (DNA): TGTGCCAGCCGTCGGGGGGCCCGGATCAAGGGAACCGGGGAGCTGTTTTTT.

The J gene is TRBJ1-1, the V gene TRBV4-3, with D perhaps TRBD1 (5 bases). The CDR3 length is 15 residues. Germline V gene sequence: CDR1 LGHNA, CDR2 YSLEER. Trimming pared 0 bases from V and 1 base from J, leaving 9 bases between. Here the CDR3 DNA reads TGCGCCAGCAGCCAAGATGGCGGGGGGAACACTGAAGCTTTCTTT. Protein product: CASSQDGGGNTEAFF.